This record looks at one T cell receptor (beta chain) sequence and its context. The antigen remains unidentified. Sequencing used immunoSEQ multiplex PCR; TCRdb keeps in-frame clones, though not all of them. Altogether about 88,000 clones are present, 90% being singletons, with the ten largest covering roughly 5%. This sample is part of a study of T cell responses to AZD1222 COVID-19 vaccine. The study's findings and limits: Nearly half of spike-specific TCRs reportedly target unmutated variant regions.

The CDR3 sequence is 14 residues long. From germline, CDR1 is MDHEN and CDR2 SYDVKM. V was trimmed by 8 bases and J by 7 bases, leaving 17 bases between them. Pooling was applied to second doses at about 4 or about 12 weeks. This TCR came from an adult who received the AZD1222 COVID-19 vaccine. The chain combines TRBV28 with TRBJ2-2; D is undetermined. This sample comprised peripheral blood, obtained 28 days after the second AZD1222 dose. The CDR3 DNA reads TGTGCCAGCTGTCGAAGGCCAAAAGGCGGGGAGCTGTTTTTT. Its translation: CASCRRPKGGELFF.